Listed here are 20 T cell receptor beta chains from one sample, sequenced in a study of T cells in Graves' hyperthyroidism and ophthalmopathy. RNA transcripts gave rise to amplified TCR beta CDR3 regions. The TCR CDR3 was amplified in a first-round RT-PCR using the HTBI primer set. Via MiXCR, TCRdb re-called the multiplex PCR reads, giving one row per CDR3 protein. This sample yields 730,000 or so distinct CDR3 sequences, of which 18% are seen a single time; 16% belongs to the top ten. The sample was blood. These receptors were collected from a woman between 50 and 59 years old with Graves' hyperthyroidism that later progressed to Graves' ophthalmopathy.

Only a few counts were recorded for this clonotype. The chain recombines TRBV12-5 with TRBJ2-1, with D tentatively TRBD1 (6 bases). The CDR3 is made up of 17 amino acids. Germline values: CDR1 LGHNT, CDR2 FRNRAP. The V end lost 0 bases, the J end lost 5 bases, and 17 bases lay between the germline ends. CDR3 nucleotide sequence: TGTGCTAGTGGTTTGGTAATCAGCAGGGGAAAGAACAATGAGCAGTTCTTC. This gives the protein CASGLVISRGKNNEQFF. The full variable domain, with the rest looked up from reference TRBV12-5 and TRBJ2-1, is DARVTQTPRHKVTEMGQEVTMRCQPILGHNTVFWYRQTMMQGLELLAYFRNRAPLDDSGMPKDRFSAEMPDATLATLKIQPSEPRDSAVYFCASGLVISRGKNNEQFFGPGTRLTVL.

This chain connects TRBV6-1 to TRBJ2-5; 7 nucleotides line up with TRBD2. The germline V gene encodes CDR1 MNHNS and CDR2 SASEGT. CDR3 length equals 16 residues. The V and J ends lost 0 bases and 0 bases, in that order; junction bases with no gene match: 4. The CDR3 DNA reads TGTGCCAGCAGTGAAGCGGTGGGGGGGTACCAAGAGACCCAGTACTTC. It is translated as CASSEAVGGYQETQYF.

This clonotype appeared many times. The rearrangement links TRBV7-8 to TRBJ1-4; 7 bases align to TRBD1. V shed 4 bases and J 2 bases; nucleotides not matched to a gene: 4. This CDR3 is 15 amino acids long. Germline CDR1 and CDR2: SGHVS and FQNEAQ. The CDR3 loop is CASSWTQGTNEKLFF. DNA of the CDR3: TGTGCCAGCAGCTGGACACAGGGGACTAATGAAAAACTGTTTTTT.

This clonotype was seen repeatedly, ten times or more. V and J are TRBV7-8 and TRBJ1-1, with D perhaps TRBD1 (5 bases). Germline CDR1 SGHVS, CDR2 FQNEAQ. The CDR3 sequence is 13 residues long. V was clipped by 5 bases and J by 4 bases, with 11 bases between them. The DNA of the CDR3 is TGTGCCAGCAGCATCGCGGGGCCCACTGAAGCTTTCTTT. Translated: CASSIAGPTEAFF.

This clonotype has ten or more counts. The rearrangement joins TRBV18 to TRBJ2-7; possibly TRBD1 for D (5 bases). This CDR3 contains 17 residues. Between the trimmed V and J ends, which lost 1 base and 2 bases, there was a span of 18 bases. Germline V lookup: CDR1 KGHSH, CDR2 LQKENI. DNA of the CDR3: TGTGCCAGCTCACCACTCCGGGCGACAGCCTCGCCCTACGAGCAGTACTTC. Protein: CASSPLRATASPYEQYF.

This clonotype was seen a handful of times. The chain carries TRBV24-1 and TRBJ2-3; no definite D call. CDR1 KGHDR and CDR2 SFDVKD come from the germline V gene. The CDR3 runs to 15 residues. V was clipped by 4 bases and J by 2 bases, with 12 bases between them. The DNA of the CDR3 is TGTGCCACCAGTGACCTCGGGTTCCCCACAGATACGCAGTATTTT. Encoded protein: CATSDLGFPTDTQYF.

The sample holds many counts of this clonotype. One end of the junction does not line up with germline, which may come from a read error. The chain joins TRBV20-1 to TRBJ2-5; 7 bases are shared with TRBD2. Per the germline V gene, CDR1 is DFQATT and CDR2 is SNEGSKA (reference sequence). The CDR3 length is 14 residues. The CDR3 DNA sequence: TGCAGTGCTGGAGAGGGCGGGGAGGGCGAGACCCAGTACTTC. Its translation is CSAGEGGEGETQYF.

This clonotype showed up just a few times. The gene calls are TRBV5-1 and TRBJ2-1; D might be TRBD2 (5 bases). The length of the CDR3 is 15 residues. Germline V gene sequence: CDR1 SGHRS, CDR2 YFSETQ. Trimming removed 8 bases at V and 1 base at J, with 16 bases between. The CDR3 sequence: CASREDGPSYNEQFF. DNA for the CDR3: TGCGCCAGTCGGGAAGACGGACCGTCCTACAATGAGCAGTTCTTC.

The gene calls are TRBV20-1 and TRBJ2-2; TRBD2 agrees at 9 bases. Per germline, CDR1 DFQATT and CDR2 SNEGSKA (reference sequence). CDR3 length: 15 residues. With V trimmed by 1 base and J by 3 bases, 3 bases remained unmatched. In nucleotides, the CDR3 is TGCAGTGCTAGAGTCGCGGGGGGGTACACCGGGGAGCTGTTTTTT. This translates into CSARVAGGYTGELFF.

Concerning this clonotype: A clone one base away is much larger, so this may be a read error. The conserved phenylalanine or tryptophan is not found at the CDR3 terminus, so this likely reflects a read error. This chain uses TRBV12-3 or TRBV12-4 with TRBJ2-4, with 7 positions matching TRBD2. The CDR3 extends over 15 amino acids. V lost 5 bases to trimming and J lost 7 bases; unmatched junction nucleotides: 11. The CDR3 sequence is CASSPSLEGGNIQYL. DNA of the CDR3: TGTGCCAGCAGTCCAAGTTTGGAGGGAGGGAACATTCAGTACCTC.

This clonotype occurred many times. The CDR3 protein is CASSSTSLPGTEAFF. CDR3 DNA sequence: TGCGCCAGCAGCTCGACATCCCTTCCGGGCACTGAAGCTTTCTTT. The chain combines TRBV5-1 with TRBJ1-1; D remains ambiguous. V was pared by 3 bases and J by 4 bases, with 16 bases between. The CDR3 consists of 15 residues. Germline-derived CDR1 and CDR2 are SGHRS and YFSETQ.

The chain employs TRBV11-2 and TRBJ2-1; perhaps TRBD1 as D (9 bases). The germline V gene encodes CDR1 SGHAT and CDR2 FQNNGV. CDR3 size: 17 residues. V was clipped by 4 bases and J by 6 bases, with 22 bases between them. DNA of the CDR3: TGTGCCAGCAGCTCCCGGGGGGGACAGGGCCCTCTCAATGAGCAGTTCTTC. Residues: CASSSRGGQGPLNEQFF. Combining the CDR3 with reference TRBV11-2 and TRBJ2-1 gives the whole variable domain EAGVAQSPRYKIIEKRQSVAFWCNPISGHATLYWYQQILGQGPKLLIQFQNNGVVDDSQLPKDRFSAERLKGVDSTLKIQPAKLEDSAVYLCASSSRGGQGPLNEQFFGPGTRLTVL.

This clonotype came up many times. This chain links TRBV18 with TRBJ1-2; TRBD1 aligns across 8 bases. Germline loops: CDR1 KGHSH, CDR2 LQKENI. J gave up 4 bases and V 4 bases, and 14 bases lay outside the gene matches. The CDR3 sequence is 17 residues long. In DNA, the CDR3 is TGTGCCAGCTCACAATCGACCGGACAGGGTGGTATCTATGGCTACACCTTC. Translating gives CASSQSTGQGGIYGYTF.

This clonotype was detected a few times. The chain is built from TRBV10-3 and TRBJ1-2; 7 bases are shared with TRBD1. The CDR3 is 13 residues long. V dropped 11 bases and J dropped 4; count of bases not matched to a gene: 10. CDR1 and CDR2 (germline): ENHRY, SYGVKD. The CDR3 protein is CAVGTAGGYGYTF. The DNA of the CDR3 is TGTGCCGTGGGGACAGCCGGTGGCTATGGCTACACCTTC.

V and J are TRBV6-2 or TRBV6-3 and TRBJ1-3; D gene ambiguous. Germline CDR1 is MNHEY and CDR2 is SVGEGT. This CDR3 contains 10 residues. V was cut by 8 bases and J by 4 bases, with 3 bases left in between. CDR3 coding DNA: TGTGCCAGCGTCGGAAACACCATATATTTT. Translated: CASVGNTIYF.

This clonotype has just a few counts. The chain recombines TRBV4-1 with TRBJ2-2; D is ambiguous. CDR3 size: 14 residues. V was shortened by 2 bases and J by 6 bases, with 10 bases between the two germline ends. Germline V lookup: CDR1 MGHRA, CDR2 YSYEKL. The CDR3 here is CASSQSGRAGELFF. The CDR3 DNA reads TGCGCCAGCAGCCAATCCGGCCGCGCCGGGGAGCTGTTTTTT.

This clonotype was picked up many times. J is TRBJ1-5 and V is TRBV18; D not resolved. V lost 3 bases and J 0 bases, leaving 12 bases between the germline ends. The CDR3 extends over 16 amino acids. CDR1 and CDR2 (germline): KGHSH, LQKENI. The CDR3 sequence is CASSPRPGVSNQPQHF. The DNA of the CDR3 is TGTGCCAGCTCACCCCGTCCCGGCGTTAGCAATCAGCCCCAGCATTTT.

This clonotype was seen many times. The chain employs TRBV6-1 and TRBJ2-7; TRBD1 matches 8 bases. V dropped 5 bases and J dropped 3; count of bases not matched to a gene: 9. Germline values: CDR1 MNHNS, CDR2 SASEGT. The CDR3 covers 15 residues. The CDR3 reads CASSMDRATIYEQYF. The CDR3 nucleotides read TGTGCCAGCAGTATGGACAGGGCGACGATCTACGAGCAGTACTTC.

This clonotype was picked up a small number of times. The chain combines TRBV20-1 with TRBJ2-7; TRBD1 aligns across 9 bases. This CDR3 is built from 13 residues. With V trimmed by 7 bases and J by 2 bases, 6 bases remained unmatched. Germline assignment: CDR1 DFQATT and CDR2 SNEGSKA (reference sequence). CDR3 bases: TGCAGTGTGGCCGGGACAGGGCCCTACGAGCAGTACTTC. Residues: CSVAGTGPYEQYF.

On this clonotype: One end of the junction is discordant with germline, which a read error may explain. J is TRBJ1-2 and V is TRBV27, with D tentatively TRBD1 (6 bases). This CDR3 spans 14 amino acids. Per germline, CDR1 MNHEY and CDR2 SMNVEV (reference sequence). Here the CDR3 reads CACSLSRGGYGYTF. Written as DNA, the CDR3 is TGTGCCTGCAGTTTATCGAGGGGGGGTTATGGCTACACCTTC.